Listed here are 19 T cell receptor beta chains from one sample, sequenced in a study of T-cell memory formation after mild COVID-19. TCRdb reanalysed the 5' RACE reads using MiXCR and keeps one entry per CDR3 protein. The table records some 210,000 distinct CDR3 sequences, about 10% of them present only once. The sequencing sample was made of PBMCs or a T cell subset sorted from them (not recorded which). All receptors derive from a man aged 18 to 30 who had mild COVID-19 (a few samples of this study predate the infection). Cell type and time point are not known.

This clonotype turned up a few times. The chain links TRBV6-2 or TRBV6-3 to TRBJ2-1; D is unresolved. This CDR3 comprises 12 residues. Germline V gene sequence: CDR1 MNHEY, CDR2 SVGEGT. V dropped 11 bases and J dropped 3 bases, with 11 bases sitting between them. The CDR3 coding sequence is TGTGCCTCCAAAAGTGTCTACAATGAGCAGTTCTTC. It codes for CASKSVYNEQFF.

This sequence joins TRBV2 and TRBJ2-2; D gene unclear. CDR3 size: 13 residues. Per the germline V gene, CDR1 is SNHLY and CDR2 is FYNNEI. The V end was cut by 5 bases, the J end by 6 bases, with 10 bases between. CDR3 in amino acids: CASSLSGPGELFF. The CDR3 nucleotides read TGTGCCAGCAGTCTGTCCGGTCCCGGGGAGCTGTTTTTT.

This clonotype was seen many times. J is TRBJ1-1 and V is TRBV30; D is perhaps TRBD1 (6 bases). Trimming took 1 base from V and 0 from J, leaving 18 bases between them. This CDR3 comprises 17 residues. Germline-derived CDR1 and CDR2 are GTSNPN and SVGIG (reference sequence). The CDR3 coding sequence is TGTGCCTGGAGTGGCCCAGGGCTGAGGGGGATGAACACTGAAGCTTTCTTT. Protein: CAWSGPGLRGMNTEAFF.

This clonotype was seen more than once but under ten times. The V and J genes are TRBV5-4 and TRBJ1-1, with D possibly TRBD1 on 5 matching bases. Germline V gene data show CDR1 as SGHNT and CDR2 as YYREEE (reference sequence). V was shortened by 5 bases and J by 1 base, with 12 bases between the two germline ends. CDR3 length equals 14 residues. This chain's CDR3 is CASSRGSQNTEAFF. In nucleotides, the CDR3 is TGTGCCAGCAGTAGGGGCAGCCAGAACACTGAAGCTTTCTTT. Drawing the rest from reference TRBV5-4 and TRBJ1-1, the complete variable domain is ETGVTQSPTHLIKTRGQQVTLRCSSQSGHNTVSWYQQALGQGPQFIFQYYREEENGRGNFPPRFSGLQFPNYSSELNVNALELDDSALYLCASSRGSQNTEAFFGQGTRLTVV.

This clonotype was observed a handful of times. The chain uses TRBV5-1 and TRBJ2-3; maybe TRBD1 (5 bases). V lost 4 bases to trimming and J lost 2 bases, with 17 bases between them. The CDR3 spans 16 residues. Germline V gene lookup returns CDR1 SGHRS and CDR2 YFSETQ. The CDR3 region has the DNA TGCGCCAGCAGCCCCGGCGATGGGGCCCTCACAGATACGCAGTATTTT. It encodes CASSPGDGALTDTQYF.

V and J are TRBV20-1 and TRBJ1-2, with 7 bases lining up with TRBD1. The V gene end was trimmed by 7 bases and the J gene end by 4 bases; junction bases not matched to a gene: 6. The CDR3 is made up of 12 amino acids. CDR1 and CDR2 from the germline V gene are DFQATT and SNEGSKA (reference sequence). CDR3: CSVRDSLYGYTF. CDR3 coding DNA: TGCAGTGTCCGGGACAGCCTCTATGGCTACACCTTC.

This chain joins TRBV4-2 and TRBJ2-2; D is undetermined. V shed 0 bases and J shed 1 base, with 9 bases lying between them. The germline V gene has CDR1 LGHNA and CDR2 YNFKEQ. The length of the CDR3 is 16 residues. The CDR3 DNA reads TGTGCCAGCAGCCAAGAACGACGGCGGAACACCGGGGAGCTGTTTTTT. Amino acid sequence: CASSQERRRNTGELFF.

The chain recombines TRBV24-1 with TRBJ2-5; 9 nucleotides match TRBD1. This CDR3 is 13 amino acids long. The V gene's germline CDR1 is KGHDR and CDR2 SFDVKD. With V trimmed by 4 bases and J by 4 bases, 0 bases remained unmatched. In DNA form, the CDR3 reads TGTGCCACCAGTGAGGGACAGGGAGAGACCCAGTACTTC. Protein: CATSEGQGETQYF.

CDR3 sequence reads: CASSPGQIEETQYF. Here the CDR3 DNA reads TGTGCCAGCAGTCCGGGACAGATCGAAGAGACCCAGTACTTC. The chain is built from TRBV6-6 and TRBJ2-5; 7 positions agree with TRBD1. The CDR3 totals 14 residues. Per the germline V gene, CDR1 is MNHNY and CDR2 is SVGAGI (reference sequence). With V trimmed by 5 bases and J by 3 bases, 6 bases remained unmatched.

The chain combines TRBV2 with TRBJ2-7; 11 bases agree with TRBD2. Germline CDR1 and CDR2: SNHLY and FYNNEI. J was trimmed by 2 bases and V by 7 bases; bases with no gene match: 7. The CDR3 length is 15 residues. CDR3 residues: CASTTSGGSTYEQYF. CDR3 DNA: TGTGCCAGCACTACTAGCGGGGGCTCAACCTACGAGCAGTACTTC.

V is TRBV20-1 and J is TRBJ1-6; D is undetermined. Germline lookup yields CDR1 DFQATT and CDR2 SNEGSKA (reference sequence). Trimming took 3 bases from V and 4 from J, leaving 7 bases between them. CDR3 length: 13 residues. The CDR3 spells CSARGRYNSPLHF. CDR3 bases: TGCAGTGCTAGGGGCAGATATAATTCACCCCTCCACTTT.

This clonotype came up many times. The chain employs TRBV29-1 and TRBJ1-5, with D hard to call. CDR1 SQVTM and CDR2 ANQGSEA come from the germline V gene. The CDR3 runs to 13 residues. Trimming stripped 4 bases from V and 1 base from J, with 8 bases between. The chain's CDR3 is CSVGKGSNQPQHF. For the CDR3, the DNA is TGCAGCGTTGGCAAAGGCAGCAATCAGCCCCAGCATTTT. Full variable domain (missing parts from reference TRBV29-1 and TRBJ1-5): SAVISQKPSRDICQRGTSLTIQCQVDSQVTMMFWYRQQPGQSLTLIATANQGSEATYESGFVIDKFPISRPNLTFSTLTVSNMSPEDSSIYLCSVGKGSNQPQHFGDGTRLSIL.

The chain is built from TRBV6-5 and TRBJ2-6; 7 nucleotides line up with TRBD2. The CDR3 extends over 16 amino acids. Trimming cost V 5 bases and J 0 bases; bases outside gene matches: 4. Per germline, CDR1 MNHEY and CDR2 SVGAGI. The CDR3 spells CASSTPGGSGANVLTF. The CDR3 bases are TGTGCCAGCAGTACCCCGGGGGGCTCTGGGGCCAACGTCCTGACTTTC.

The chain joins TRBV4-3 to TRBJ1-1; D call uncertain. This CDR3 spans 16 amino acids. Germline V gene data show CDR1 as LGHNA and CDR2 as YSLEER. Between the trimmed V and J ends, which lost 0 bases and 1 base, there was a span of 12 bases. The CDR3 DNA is TGCGCCAGCAGCCAAGAGACACCCTGGAAGAACACTGAAGCTTTCTTT. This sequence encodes CASSQETPWKNTEAFF.

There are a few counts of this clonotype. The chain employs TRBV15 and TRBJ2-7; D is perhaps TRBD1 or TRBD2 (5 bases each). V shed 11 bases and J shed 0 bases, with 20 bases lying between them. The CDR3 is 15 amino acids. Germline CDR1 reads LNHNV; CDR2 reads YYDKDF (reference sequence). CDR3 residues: CASSEGPRSSYEQYV. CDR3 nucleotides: TGTGCCTCAAGCGAGGGGCCAAGGAGCTCCTACGAGCAGTACGTC.

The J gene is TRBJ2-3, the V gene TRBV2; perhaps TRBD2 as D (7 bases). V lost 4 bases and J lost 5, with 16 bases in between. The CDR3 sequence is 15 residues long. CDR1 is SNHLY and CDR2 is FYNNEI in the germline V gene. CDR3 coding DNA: TGTGCCAGCAGTGCAGGACAGTGGGAGGGAGATACGCAGTATTTT. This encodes CASSAGQWEGDTQYF.

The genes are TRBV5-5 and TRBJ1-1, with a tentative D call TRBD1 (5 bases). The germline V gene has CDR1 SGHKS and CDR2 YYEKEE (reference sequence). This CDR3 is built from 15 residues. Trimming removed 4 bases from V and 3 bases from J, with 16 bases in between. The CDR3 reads CASSVDGRGDTEAFF. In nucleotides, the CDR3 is TGTGCCAGCAGCGTGGACGGGCGGGGCGACACTGAAGCTTTCTTT.

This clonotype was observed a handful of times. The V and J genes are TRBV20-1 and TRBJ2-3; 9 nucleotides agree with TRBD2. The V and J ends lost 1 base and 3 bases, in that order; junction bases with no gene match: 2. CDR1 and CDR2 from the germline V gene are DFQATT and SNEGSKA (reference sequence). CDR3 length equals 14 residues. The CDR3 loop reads CSARASGATDTQYF. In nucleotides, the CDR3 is TGCAGTGCTAGAGCTAGCGGGGCGACAGATACGCAGTATTTT.

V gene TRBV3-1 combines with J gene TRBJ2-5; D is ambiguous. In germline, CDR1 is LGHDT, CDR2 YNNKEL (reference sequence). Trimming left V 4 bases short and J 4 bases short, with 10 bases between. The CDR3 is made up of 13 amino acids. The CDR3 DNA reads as TGTGCCAGCAGCCTTATGCTGGGAGAGACCCAGTACTTC. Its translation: CASSLMLGETQYF.